The 24 T cell receptor beta chains reported below all come from one sample, sequenced in a study of regulatory T cells in long-lasting Graves disease. Building the TCR beta libraries relied on iRepertoire HTBI primers, and CDR3 regions underwent Arm-PCR. TCRdb analysed the multiplex PCR reads with MiXCR anew, one entry per CDR3 protein. The sample yields a few hundred thousand distinct CDR3 sequences, approximately 12% seen once. The time point denotes: newly diagnosed GD, antithyroid drugs for less than 3 months. Construction of the TCR library relied on RNA isolated from PBMCs. These sequences were also reported in another study, on T cells in Graves' hyperthyroidism and ophthalmopathy.

The specimen comprised peripheral blood mononuclear cells (PBMCs), sampled at new diagnosis, from a patient treated with antithyroid drugs. The receptor set was obtained from a woman between 18 and 30 years old with Graves disease.

This clonotype was observed at least ten times. This chain joins TRBV11-2 and TRBJ1-1; D possibly corresponds to TRBD1 (6 bases). Between the trimmed V and J ends, which lost 4 bases and 2 bases, there was a span of 17 bases. The CDR3 length is 16 residues. CDR1 is SGHAT and CDR2 is FQNNGV in the germline V gene. This CDR3 reads CASSSVFRDINTEAFF. The CDR3 DNA follows: TGTGCCAGCAGCTCGGTGTTTCGGGACATCAACACTGAAGCTTTCTTT.

This clonotype was counted only a few times. V usage is TRBV20-1 and J usage is TRBJ2-3, with TRBD1 identical over 8 bases. Germline trimming cut 3 bases from V and 4 bases from J; bases unmatched to any gene: 6. Germline CDR1 DFQATT, CDR2 SNEGSKA (reference sequence). This CDR3 is 14 amino acids long. CDR3 sequence (DNA): TGCAGTGCTAGGGGGACAGGAGAACCAGATACGCAGTATTTT. Its protein is CSARGTGEPDTQYF.

V is TRBV5-1 and J is TRBJ2-6; the D call may be TRBD1 or TRBD2 (5 bases each). The V and J ends lost 5 bases and 2 bases respectively, with 14 bases between them. The CDR3 runs 16 residues. Germline loops: CDR1 SGHRS, CDR2 YFSETQ. The DNA for the CDR3 is TGCGCCAGCAGGTTGAGGGGCTGGGCTGGGGCCAACGTCCTGACTTTC. Protein: CASRLRGWAGANVLTF.

This clonotype was found many times. The V gene is TRBV7-3, the J gene TRBJ1-1, with D possibly TRBD1 on 6 matching bases. Germline V lookup: CDR1 SGHTA, CDR2 FQGTGA. This CDR3 comprises 15 residues. V lost 0 bases to trimming and J lost 5 bases, with 13 bases between them. CDR3 in amino acids: CASSLTRARGTEAFF. As DNA, the CDR3 is TGTGCCAGCAGCTTAACGAGGGCCAGGGGTACTGAAGCTTTCTTT.

At least ten counts were recorded for this clonotype. V is TRBV20-1 and J is TRBJ2-6; 9 nucleotides line up with TRBD1. Germline loops: CDR1 DFQATT, CDR2 SNEGSKA (reference sequence). After removal of 5 bases from V and 2 bases from J, the junction contained 10 bases not matched to a gene. CDR3 size: 17 residues. The CDR3 spells CSASTGGVIAGANVLTF. The CDR3 DNA reads TGCAGTGCTTCCACAGGGGGCGTTATAGCTGGGGCCAACGTCCTGACTTTC.

This clonotype has a count of ten or more. The rearrangement joins TRBV15 to TRBJ1-2, with TRBD1 identical over 7 bases. This CDR3 has 15 residues. Germline V gives CDR1 LNHNV, CDR2 YYDKDF (reference sequence). The V and J ends lost 1 base and 1 base, in that order; junction bases with no gene match: 3. The CDR3 here is CATSRGTGVNYGYTF. Written as DNA, the CDR3 is TGTGCCACCAGCAGAGGCACAGGGGTTAACTATGGCTACACCTTC.

The V gene is TRBV12-3 or TRBV12-4, the J gene TRBJ1-2; weak D call: TRBD1 (5 bases). Between the trimmed V and J ends, which lost 0 bases and 4 bases, there was a span of 9 bases. CDR3 size: 14 residues. CDR3 nucleotides: TGTGCCAGCAGTTTAGCTCGGGGGGGCTATGGCTACACCTTC. Protein product: CASSLARGGYGYTF.

This clonotype was detected only a few times. The chain joins TRBV20-1 to TRBJ2-1; 8 nucleotides agree with TRBD2. The germline V gene encodes CDR1 DFQATT and CDR2 SNEGSKA (reference sequence). This CDR3 comprises 16 residues. Trimming took 3 bases from V and 3 from J; bases not matched to a gene: 10. The CDR3 region is CSASLPGGRLYNEQFF. The CDR3 nucleotides are TGCAGTGCTAGCCTTCCTGGCGGGAGGCTCTACAATGAGCAGTTCTTC.

This clonotype appeared a few times. The gene calls are TRBV29-1 and TRBJ2-1; possibly TRBD2 for D (5 bases). The V and J ends lost 3 bases and 7 bases respectively, with 10 bases between them. This CDR3 region has 12 residues. The germline V gene has CDR1 SQVTM and CDR2 ANQGSEA. The CDR3 bases are TGCAGCGTTGACTTACTAGTAAATGAGCAGTTCTTC. Its protein is CSVDLLVNEQFF.

V is TRBV7-2 and J is TRBJ1-2, with 10 positions matching TRBD1. V shed 5 bases, J shed 7 bases, and the junction held 10 bases outside the gene matches. Germline V gene data show CDR1 as SGHTA and CDR2 as FQGNSA. This CDR3 comprises 15 residues. CDR3 bases: TGTGCCAGCAGCCGTTCCGGGACAGGGGAGAGTGGCTACACCTTC. As protein: CASSRSGTGESGYTF.

This clonotype was seen repeatedly, ten times or more. The rearrangement links TRBV4-1 to TRBJ1-2; D not resolved. Trimming left V 1 base short and J 7 bases short, with 13 bases between. This CDR3 is built from 14 residues. From germline, CDR1 is MGHRA and CDR2 YSYEKL. The CDR3 sequence is CASSQGREGRGYTF. DNA for the CDR3: TGCGCCAGCAGCCAAGGACGGGAAGGGCGTGGCTACACCTTC.

J is TRBJ2-7 and V is TRBV11-2, with TRBD1 as a possible D gene (6 bases). The CDR3 length is 13 residues. CDR1 and CDR2 (germline): SGHAT, FQNNGV. Trimming removed 5 bases at V and 2 bases at J, with 10 bases between. The CDR3 protein is CASSQGSPYEQYF. The DNA for the CDR3 is TGTGCCAGCAGCCAGGGGTCCCCCTACGAGCAGTACTTC.

This clonotype was seen repeatedly, ten times or more. The V call is TRBV11-2, the J call TRBJ1-3; D remains ambiguous. Germline-derived CDR1 and CDR2 are SGHAT and FQNNGV. The V gene lost 1 base and the J gene lost 5 bases, with 15 bases spanning the gap. This CDR3 has 16 amino acids. The CDR3 bases are TGTGCCAGCAGCTTAGGAGTCGGTCCGACGAGAAACACCATATATTTT. Translating it yields CASSLGVGPTRNTIYF.

This clonotype was detected many times. The V gene is TRBV6-5, the J gene TRBJ1-1, with D uncertain. V was shortened by 0 bases and J by 5 bases, with 7 bases between the two germline ends. Germline loops: CDR1 MNHEY, CDR2 SVGAGI. There are 13 residues in the CDR3. CDR3 DNA: TGTGCCAGCAGTTACTCGTGGGATACTGAAGCTTTCTTT. This sequence encodes CASSYSWDTEAFF.

The rearrangement uses TRBV4-1 and TRBJ1-1, with D possibly being TRBD1 (5 bases). V lost 3 bases and J 8 bases, leaving 16 bases between the germline ends. Germline V lookup: CDR1 MGHRA, CDR2 YSYEKL. This CDR3 has 14 residues. The CDR3 bases are TGCGCCAGCAGCCAGAGGGGCATGACGGCAGAAGCTTTCTTT. Its translation is CASSQRGMTAEAFF.

The V gene is TRBV19, the J gene TRBJ1-5; a weak D match, TRBD1 (6 bases). CDR1 is LNHDA and CDR2 is SQIVND in the germline V gene (reference sequence). The CDR3 has 19 amino acids. The germline V and J ends were trimmed by 7 bases and 2 bases, with 27 bases remaining between them. The CDR3 spells CASNDRGYRDNVRNQPQHF. The CDR3 DNA reads TGTGCCAGTAACGATAGAGGGTACCGGGACAACGTCCGCAATCAGCCCCAGCATTTT.

With regard to this clonotype: With a much larger clone just one base away, this may be a read error. Given the absence of the conserved phenylalanine or tryptophan at the CDR3 end, a read error is likely. This chain uses TRBV7-8 with TRBJ1-6, with D unresolved. CDR1 is SGHVS and CDR2 is FQNEAQ in the germline V gene. The CDR3 covers 14 residues. The germline V and J ends were trimmed by 5 bases and 12 bases, with 17 bases remaining between them. CDR3 residues: CASSPDNLGRPLHL. The CDR3 nucleotides read TGTGCCAGCAGCCCAGACAATCTTGGACGACCCCTCCACCTT.

Many counts were recorded for this clonotype. The J gene is TRBJ1-3, the V gene TRBV28; tentative D call: TRBD1 (5 bases). The germline CDR1 and CDR2 sequences are MDHEN and SYDVKM. The CDR3 runs to 15 residues. V shed 3 bases and J shed 0 bases, with 9 bases lying between them. For the CDR3, the DNA is TGTGCCAGCAGTTTTTTGGGGACCTCTGGAAACACCATATATTTT. Translating it yields CASSFLGTSGNTIYF.

The gene calls are TRBV29-1 and TRBJ2-7; D possibly matches TRBD1 or TRBD2 (6 bases each). Germline V CDR1 and CDR2: SQVTM, ANQGSEA. The V gene lost 7 bases and the J gene lost 0 bases, with 19 bases spanning the gap. This CDR3 contains 15 residues. The CDR3 DNA reads as TGCAGCGGTCTAGGGGGGAACCTTTTCTCCTACGAGCAGTACTTC. Translated: CSGLGGNLFSYEQYF.

This clonotype has more than one count but fewer than ten. The genes are TRBV19 and TRBJ1-5; no clear D gene. Trimming stripped 5 bases from V and 0 bases from J, with 5 bases between. The CDR3 extends over 13 amino acids. Germline lookup yields CDR1 LNHDA and CDR2 SQIVND (reference sequence). In DNA, the CDR3 is TGTGCCAGTAGTGATTATAGCAATCAGCCCCAGCATTTT. Its protein product is CASSDYSNQPQHF.

This clonotype showed up many times. The V call is TRBV11-2, the J call TRBJ1-5; D is uncertain. Germline loops: CDR1 SGHAT, CDR2 FQNNGV. CDR3 size: 16 residues. V was shortened by 5 bases and J by 5 bases, with 19 bases between the two germline ends. This chain's CDR3 is CASSPVRGFAYQPQHF. The CDR3, as DNA: TGTGCCAGCAGCCCAGTTCGGGGTTTCGCTTATCAGCCCCAGCATTTT.

This clonotype was observed a few times. V is TRBV24-1 and J is TRBJ1-2; no firm D call. The CDR3 extends over 13 amino acids. Germline CDR1 KGHDR, CDR2 SFDVKD. With 5 bases removed from V and 7 bases from J, the gap between germline ends came to 13 bases. CDR3 DNA: TGTGCCACCAGTGGTTCAGCGGCGGGTGGCTACACCTTC. Protein: CATSGSAAGGYTF.

This clonotype was found many times. The chain has TRBV19 and TRBJ2-1; TRBD2 matches at 8 bases. V lost 5 bases and J lost 2; bases outside the gene matches: 5. Germline V gives CDR1 LNHDA, CDR2 SQIVND (reference sequence). The CDR3 has 15 residues. CDR3: CASSWRGAAYNEQFF. DNA of the CDR3: TGTGCCAGTAGTTGGCGGGGGGCGGCCTACAATGAGCAGTTCTTC.

The V call is TRBV29-1, the J call TRBJ1-2, with unresolved D. With 4 bases removed from V and 8 bases from J, the gap between germline ends came to 20 bases. Germline V gene sequence: CDR1 SQVTM, CDR2 ANQGSEA. CDR3 length: 14 amino acids. CDR3 sequence reads: CSVGAVQSLGGYTF. For the CDR3, the DNA is TGCAGCGTTGGGGCCGTACAGTCCCTTGGAGGCTACACCTTC.